This T cell receptor beta chain was obtained from a study of T-cell memory formation after mild COVID-19. Study conclusions and caveats: The SARS-CoV-2 specificity of second-wave clones reaching peak at day 37 remained unverified.

Each CDR3 protein is one row after TCRdb ran MiXCR on the 5' RACE reads. The repertoire holds about 260,000 distinct CDR3 sequences, 8% to 10% seen once, with approximately 23% in the top ten. V dropped 5 bases and J dropped 2; count of bases not matched to a gene: 0. This CDR3 is 13 amino acids long. CDR1 and CDR2 from the germline V gene are GTSNPN and SVGIG (reference sequence). About this clonotype: The antigen remains unidentified.

The chain carries TRBV30 and TRBJ2-1; TRBD2 matches at 10 bases. Sample: PBMCs or a T cell subset sorted from them (not recorded which). The sequence came from a man younger than 30 who had mild COVID-19 (a few samples of this study predate the infection). Cell type and time point are not known. In nucleotides, the CDR3 is TGTGCCTGGGGACTAGCGGCCTACAATGAGCAGTTCTTC. Its translation: CAWGLAAYNEQFF.